The clone carrying this TCR beta chain appeared a single time. This CDR3 region has 15 residues. Trimming pared 6 bases from V and 3 bases from J, leaving 18 bases between. Germline lookup yields CDR1 MNHNS and CDR2 SASEGT. These data originate in a study of T cells in localized non-small cell lung cancer. Assay: immunoSEQ multiplex PCR; the TCRdb copy retains only in-frame clones and omits some. The table records nearly 25,000 clones, around 90% of them present only once. This receptor was obtained from a woman aged 40-70 years with stage I lung adenocarcinoma. The V and J genes are TRBV6-1 and TRBJ2-7; D might be TRBD2 (7 bases). Sequences were derived from peripheral blood, sampled before any cancer treatment. The CDR3 sequence is CASRTKGVAGYEQYF. CDR3 nucleotides: TGTGCCAGCAGGACAAAGGGGGTAGCGGGCTACGAGCAGTACTTC.